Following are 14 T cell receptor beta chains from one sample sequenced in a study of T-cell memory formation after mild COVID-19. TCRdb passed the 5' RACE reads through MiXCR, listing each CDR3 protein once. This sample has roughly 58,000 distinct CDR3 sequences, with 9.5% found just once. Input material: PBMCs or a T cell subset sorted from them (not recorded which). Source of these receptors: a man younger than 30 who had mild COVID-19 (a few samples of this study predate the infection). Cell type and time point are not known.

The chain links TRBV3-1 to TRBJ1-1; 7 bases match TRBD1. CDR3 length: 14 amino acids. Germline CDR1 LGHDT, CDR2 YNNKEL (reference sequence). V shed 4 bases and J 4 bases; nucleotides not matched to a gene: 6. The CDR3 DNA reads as TGTGCCAGCAGCCCCGGGACAGACAGCACTGAAGCTTTCTTT. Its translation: CASSPGTDSTEAFF.

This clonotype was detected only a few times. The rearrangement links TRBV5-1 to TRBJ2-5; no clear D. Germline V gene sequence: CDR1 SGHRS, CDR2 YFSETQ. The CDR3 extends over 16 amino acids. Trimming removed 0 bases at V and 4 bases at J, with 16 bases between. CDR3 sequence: CASSLAKGSSGETQYF. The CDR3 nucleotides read TGCGCCAGCAGCTTGGCCAAGGGTAGTTCGGGAGAGACCCAGTACTTC.

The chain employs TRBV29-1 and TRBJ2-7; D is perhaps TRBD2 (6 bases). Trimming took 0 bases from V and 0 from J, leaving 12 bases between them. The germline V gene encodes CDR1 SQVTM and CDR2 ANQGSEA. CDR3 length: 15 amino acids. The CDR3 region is CSVEEIGGSSYEQYF. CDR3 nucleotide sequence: TGCAGCGTTGAAGAGATAGGAGGGAGCTCCTACGAGCAGTACTTC.

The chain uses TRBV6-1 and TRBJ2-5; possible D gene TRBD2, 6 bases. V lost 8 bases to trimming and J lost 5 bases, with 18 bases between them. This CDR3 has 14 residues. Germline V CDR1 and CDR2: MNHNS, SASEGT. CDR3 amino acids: CASQLELARETQYF. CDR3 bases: TGTGCCAGCCAGCTGGAACTAGCTCGGGAGACCCAGTACTTC.

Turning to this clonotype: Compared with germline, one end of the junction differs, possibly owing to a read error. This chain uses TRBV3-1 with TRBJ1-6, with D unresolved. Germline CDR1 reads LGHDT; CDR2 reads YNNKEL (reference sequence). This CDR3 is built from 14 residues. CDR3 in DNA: TGTGCCAGCAGCCTTACATCCTCTAATTCACCCCTCCACTTT. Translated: CASSLTSSNSPLHF.

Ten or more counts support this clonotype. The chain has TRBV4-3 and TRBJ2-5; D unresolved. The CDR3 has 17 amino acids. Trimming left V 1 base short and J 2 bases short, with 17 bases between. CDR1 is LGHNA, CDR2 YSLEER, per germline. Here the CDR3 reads CASSQGAHYGEQETQYF. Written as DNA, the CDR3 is TGCGCCAGCAGCCAAGGGGCTCATTATGGGGAACAAGAGACCCAGTACTTC.

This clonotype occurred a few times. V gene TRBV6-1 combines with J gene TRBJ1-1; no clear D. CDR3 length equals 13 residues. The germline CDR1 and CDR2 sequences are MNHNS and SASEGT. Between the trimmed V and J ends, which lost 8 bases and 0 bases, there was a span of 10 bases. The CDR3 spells CASARGMNTEAFF. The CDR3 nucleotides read TGTGCCAGCGCCCGGGGAATGAACACTGAAGCTTTCTTT.

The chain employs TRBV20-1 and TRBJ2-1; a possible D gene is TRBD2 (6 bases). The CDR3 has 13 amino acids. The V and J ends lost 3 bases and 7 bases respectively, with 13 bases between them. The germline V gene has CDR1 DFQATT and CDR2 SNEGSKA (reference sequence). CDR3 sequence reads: CSASSPGGNEQFF. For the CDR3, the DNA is TGCAGTGCTAGTTCCCCAGGAGGGAATGAGCAGTTCTTC.

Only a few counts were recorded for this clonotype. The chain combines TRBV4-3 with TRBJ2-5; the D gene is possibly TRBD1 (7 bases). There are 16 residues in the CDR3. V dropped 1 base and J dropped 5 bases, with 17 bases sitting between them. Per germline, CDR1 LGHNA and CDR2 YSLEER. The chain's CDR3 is CASSQAIGAGGETQYF. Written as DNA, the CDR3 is TGCGCCAGCAGCCAAGCCATCGGGGCAGGGGGGGAGACCCAGTACTTC.

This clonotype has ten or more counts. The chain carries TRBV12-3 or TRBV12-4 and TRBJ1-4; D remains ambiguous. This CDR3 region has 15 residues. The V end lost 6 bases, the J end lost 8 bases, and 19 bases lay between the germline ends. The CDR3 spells CASSLNSGSGEKLFF. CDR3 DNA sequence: TGTGCCAGCAGCCTTAACTCCGGGAGCGGGGAAAAACTGTTTTTT.

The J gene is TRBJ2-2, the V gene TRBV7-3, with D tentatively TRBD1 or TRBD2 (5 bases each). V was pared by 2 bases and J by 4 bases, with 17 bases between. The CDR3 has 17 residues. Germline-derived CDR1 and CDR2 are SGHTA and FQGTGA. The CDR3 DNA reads TGTGCCAGCAGCTTACAGGGTGGGGGTTCGGGCACCGGGGAGCTGTTTTTT. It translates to CASSLQGGGSGTGELFF.

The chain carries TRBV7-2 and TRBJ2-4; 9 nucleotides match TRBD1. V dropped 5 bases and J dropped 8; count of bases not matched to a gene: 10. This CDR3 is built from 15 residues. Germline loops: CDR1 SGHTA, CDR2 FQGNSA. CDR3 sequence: CASSRGQGGWDIQYF. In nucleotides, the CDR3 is TGTGCCAGCAGCCGGGGACAGGGCGGATGGGACATTCAGTACTTC.

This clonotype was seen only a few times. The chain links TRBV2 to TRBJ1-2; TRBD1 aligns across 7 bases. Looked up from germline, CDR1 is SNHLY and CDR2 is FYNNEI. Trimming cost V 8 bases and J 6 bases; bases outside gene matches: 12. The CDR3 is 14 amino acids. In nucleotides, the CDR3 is TGTGCCAGCCTAAAAAGGGGACAGTCGGATGGCTACACCTTC. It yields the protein CASLKRGQSDGYTF.

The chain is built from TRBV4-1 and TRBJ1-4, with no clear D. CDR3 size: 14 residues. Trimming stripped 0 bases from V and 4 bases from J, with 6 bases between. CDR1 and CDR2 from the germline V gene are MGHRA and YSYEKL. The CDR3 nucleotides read TGCGCCAGCAGCCAAGAAGGATATAATGAAAAACTGTTTTTT. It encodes CASSQEGYNEKLFF.